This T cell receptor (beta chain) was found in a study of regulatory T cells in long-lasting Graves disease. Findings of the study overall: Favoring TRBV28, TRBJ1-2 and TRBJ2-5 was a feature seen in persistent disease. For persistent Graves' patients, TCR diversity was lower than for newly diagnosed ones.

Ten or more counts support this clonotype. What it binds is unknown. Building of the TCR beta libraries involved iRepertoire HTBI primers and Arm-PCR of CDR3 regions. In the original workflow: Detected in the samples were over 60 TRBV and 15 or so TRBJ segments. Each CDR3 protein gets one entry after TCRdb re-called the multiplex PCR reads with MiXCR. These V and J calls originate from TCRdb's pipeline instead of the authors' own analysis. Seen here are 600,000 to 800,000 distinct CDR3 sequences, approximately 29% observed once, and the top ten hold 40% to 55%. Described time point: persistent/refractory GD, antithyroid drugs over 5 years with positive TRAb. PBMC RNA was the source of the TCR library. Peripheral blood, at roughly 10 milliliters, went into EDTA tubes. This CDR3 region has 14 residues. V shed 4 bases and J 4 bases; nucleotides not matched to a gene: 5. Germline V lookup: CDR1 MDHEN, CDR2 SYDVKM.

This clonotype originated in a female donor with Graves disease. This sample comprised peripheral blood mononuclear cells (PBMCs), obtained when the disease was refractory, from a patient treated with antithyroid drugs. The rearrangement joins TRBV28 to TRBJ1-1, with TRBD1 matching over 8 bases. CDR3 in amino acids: CASSSGGLSTEAFF. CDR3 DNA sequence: TGTGCCAGCAGTTCAGGGGGCCTGAGCACTGAAGCTTTCTTT.